Listed below are T cell receptor beta chains from one sample, sequenced in a study of shared T cell receptors in the human thymus. Repertoires were generated with immunoSEQ multiplex PCR, while TCRdb's copy carries only in-frame clones and drops some. The sample includes about 730,000 clones, 70% to 90% of them seen just once. These same records also appear under a second study, on human thymus T cells.

The specimen was thymocytes. These receptors all come from a girl less than two years old with a congenital heart defect. CDR3s include the opening cysteine and the closing phenylalanine or tryptophan.

V gene | CDR3 protein
TRBV4-2 | CASSQPGVYGYTF
TRBV7-3 | CASSLTIAGAPGEQFF
TRBV5-4 | CASSLCEGSRQETQYF
TRBV19 | CASSNHPFWRPPYEQYF
TRBV5-6 | CASSLGGGHEAFF
TRBV29-1 | CSVEDAPLPHGYTF
TRBV9 | CASSIHEGRGVQFF
TRBV27 | CASGPVQGGADTQYF
TRBV25-1 | CASRAPEGKEETQYF
TRBV5-4 | CASSYRGQEIDEQYF
TRBV18 | CASSPSCQGGTVCYTF